The 20 T cell receptor beta chains below were found in one sample sequenced in a study of response to subunit inactivated influenza vaccine (dated by TCRdb to the late 2010s). The library relied on RT-PCR. The instrument given in TCRdb is Illumina HiSeq 2500. Through fastp at Q25 and MiXCR, TCRdb rebuilt clones from the public reads, retaining in-frame beta chains. One record per CDR3 amino acid sequence lists the most common genes and DNA. The sample table contains some 500,000 distinct CDR3 sequences; only one count was recorded for more than 15% of them. 3% of the sample is held by the ten biggest clonotypes. The source material was CD4+ T cells sorted from PBMCs, sampled 23 to 25 months after vaccination. These receptors were collected from a man between 50 and 69 years old who received an inactivated influenza vaccine. Donor details come from another sample of the same person, matched by shared clones.

The gene calls are TRBV7-2 and TRBJ2-7; weak D call: TRBD2 (6 bases). CDR3 length equals 15 residues. CDR1 SGHTA and CDR2 FQGNSA come from the germline V gene. V lost 5 bases, J lost 3 bases, and 17 bases lay in between. CDR3 DNA: TGTGCCAGCAGCCCGTCCCGGGAGCCGGGCTACGAGCAGTACTTC. Translation gives CASSPSREPGYEQYF.

The rearrangement links TRBV7-9 to TRBJ2-5; D is unclear. CDR1 and CDR2 from the germline V gene are SEHNR and FQNEAQ (reference sequence). Trimming stripped 3 bases from V and 3 bases from J, with 8 bases between. There are 13 residues in the CDR3. The CDR3 bases are TGTGCCAGCAGCTTCGTCCATGAAGAGACCCAGTACTTC. Residues: CASSFVHEETQYF.

This clonotype came up a few times. V and J are TRBV20-1 and TRBJ2-1; 11 bases fit TRBD2. The CDR3 extends over 16 amino acids. The V gene end was trimmed by 1 base and the J gene end by 2 bases; junction bases not matched to a gene: 4. Germline-derived CDR1 and CDR2 are DFQATT and SNEGSKA (reference sequence). CDR3 amino acids: CSARVASGGTYNEQFF. CDR3 bases: TGCAGTGCTAGAGTAGCTAGCGGGGGGACCTACAATGAGCAGTTCTTC.

The chain has TRBV7-3 and TRBJ1-3; no firm D call. Trimming cost V 3 bases and J 4 bases, with 22 bases left between them. This CDR3 is built from 18 residues. Germline V CDR1 and CDR2: SGHTA, FQGTGA. For the CDR3, the DNA is TGTGCCAGCAGCTTCAAGTTAAGCTCCTGGGTCTCAGGAAACACCATATATTTT. It yields the protein CASSFKLSSWVSGNTIYF.

The table lists this clonotype with a few counts. V gene TRBV10-3 combines with J gene TRBJ2-3; D perhaps matches TRBD2 (7 bases). CDR1 and CDR2 from the germline V gene are ENHRY and SYGVKD. This CDR3 contains 15 residues. Deletions cut 7 bases from V and 6 bases from J, with 20 bases between. The CDR3 loop is CAITPGGPSFDTQYF. The CDR3 DNA follows: TGTGCCATCACTCCCGGGGGGCCGTCTTTCGATACGCAGTATTTT.

V usage is TRBV20-1 and J usage is TRBJ2-1; perhaps TRBD2 as D (6 bases). CDR1 DFQATT and CDR2 SNEGSKA come from the germline V gene (reference sequence). CDR3 size: 13 residues. Trimming took off 0 bases at V and 9 bases at J, with 12 bases between the two ends. CDR3 sequence: CSARDRGRFEQFF. The CDR3 region has the DNA TGCAGTGCTAGAGATCGGGGGAGATTTGAGCAGTTCTTC.

This clonotype was counted a few times. V gene TRBV7-2 combines with J gene TRBJ1-1, with D uncertain. Looked up from germline, CDR1 is SGHTA and CDR2 is FQGNSA. The CDR3 has 14 residues. V lost 1 base, J lost 4 bases, and 10 bases lay in between. DNA of the CDR3: TGTGCCAGCAGCTTAGGAGGGAGGATCACTGAAGCTTTCTTT. This codes for CASSLGGRITEAFF.

A few counts support this clonotype. This chain joins TRBV20-1 and TRBJ1-5; possibly TRBD1 for D (5 bases). CDR3 length equals 14 residues. Trimming shortened V by 2 bases and J by 2 bases, and 10 bases separated the two germline ends. The V gene's germline CDR1 is DFQATT and CDR2 SNEGSKA (reference sequence). CDR3 loop: CSARTWGGNQPQHF. In DNA, the CDR3 is TGCAGTGCTAGAACCTGGGGGGGCAATCAGCCCCAGCATTTT.

The chain employs TRBV2 and TRBJ1-5, with 9 bases lining up with TRBD1. The V gene's germline CDR1 is SNHLY and CDR2 FYNNEI. The J segment lost 3 bases and the V segment lost 4 bases, leaving 10 bases of the junction unmatched. The CDR3 consists of 17 residues. In DNA form, the CDR3 reads TGTGCCAGCAGTGTCAGTCGGACAGGGGTCGTCAATCAGCCCCAGCATTTT. Protein product: CASSVSRTGVVNQPQHF.

This clonotype was counted once. This sequence joins TRBV20-1 and TRBJ2-2; D possibly corresponds to TRBD2 (6 bases). In germline, CDR1 is DFQATT, CDR2 SNEGSKA (reference sequence). The CDR3 totals 15 residues. The germline V and J ends were trimmed by 3 bases and 0 bases, with 11 bases remaining between them. The CDR3 sequence: CSARVGGTNTGELFF. Written as DNA, the CDR3 is TGCAGTGCTAGGGTTGGGGGGACGAACACCGGGGAGCTGTTTTTT.

This clonotype was observed a few times. The chain recombines TRBV9 with TRBJ2-7, with 7 positions matching TRBD1. Germline V gene data show CDR1 as SGDLS and CDR2 as YYNGEE. Unmatched junction bases numbered 5, after V lost 3 bases and J lost 2 bases. This CDR3 contains 14 residues. Here the CDR3 DNA reads TGTGCCAGCAGCGCCGGGACAGCAACCTACGAGCAGTACTTC. Encoded protein: CASSAGTATYEQYF. The whole variable domain, remainder taken from reference TRBV9 and TRBJ2-7, is DSGVTQTPKHLITATGQRVTLRCSPRSGDLSVYWYQQSLDQGLQFLIQYYNGEERAKGNILERFSAQQFPDLHSELNLSSLELGDSALYFCASSAGTATYEQYFGPGTRLTVT.

This clonotype was seen only a few times. The CDR3 region has the DNA TGTGCCAGCAGTGAAGGGCGAATCTCTGGAAACACCATATATTTT. Translating gives CASSEGRISGNTIYF. This rearrangement joins TRBV6-1 to TRBJ1-3; D is unclear. Germline CDR1 and CDR2: MNHNS and SASEGT. Trimming took off 1 base at V and 0 bases at J, with 7 bases between the two ends. This CDR3 spans 15 amino acids.

This clonotype came up many times. The rearrangement joins TRBV7-8 to TRBJ2-1, with 9 bases lining up with TRBD2. This CDR3 has 16 residues. In germline, CDR1 is SGHVS, CDR2 FQNEAQ. J gave up 4 bases and V 7 bases, and 11 bases lay outside the gene matches. DNA for the CDR3: TGTGCCAGCAATCGTGCCGGGACTAGCCGATACAATGAGCAGTTCTTC. Translation: CASNRAGTSRYNEQFF.

There are many counts of this clonotype. V and J are TRBV29-1 and TRBJ2-5, with a weak D call TRBD2 (5 bases). The CDR3 has 10 amino acids. CDR1 is SQVTM, CDR2 ANQGSEA, per germline. V lost 7 bases, J lost 4 bases, and 7 bases lay in between. The CDR3 DNA follows: TGCAGCGACCGGGGAGAGACCCAGTACTTC. This gives the protein CSDRGETQYF.

About this clonotype: At one of its ends the junction is not consistent with the germline gene, which may arise from a read error. This rearrangement joins TRBV24-1 to TRBJ1-2; no definite D call. The CDR3 covers 13 residues. Germline V gene data show CDR1 as KGHDR and CDR2 as SFDVKD. DNA for the CDR3: TGTGCCACCAGTGATACCAAAGTCTATGGCTACACCTTT. Translation gives CATSDTKVYGYTF.

This clonotype was seen more than once but under ten times. The V call is TRBV11-1, the J call TRBJ2-4, with D perhaps matching TRBD1 (6 bases). The CDR3 covers 13 residues. V was pared by 4 bases and J by 4 bases, with 8 bases between. Germline V gives CDR1 SGHAT, CDR2 FQDESV (reference sequence). Here the CDR3 DNA reads TGTGCCAGCAGCTGGACAGAGAAAAACATTCAGTACTTC. It yields the protein CASSWTEKNIQYF.

The chain joins TRBV20-1 to TRBJ2-3, with 14 bases fitting TRBD2. Per the germline V gene, CDR1 is DFQATT and CDR2 is SNEGSKA (reference sequence). The CDR3 length is 15 residues. Germline trimming cut 3 bases from V and 6 bases from J; bases unmatched to any gene: 5. CDR3 nucleotide sequence: TGCAGTGCTAGTGCAAGACTAGCGGGAGGGGATACGCAGTATTTT. The encoded protein is CSASARLAGGDTQYF.

This clonotype was observed at least ten times. This chain joins TRBV5-1 and TRBJ2-7; TRBD2 matches 12 bases. Germline V gene sequence: CDR1 SGHRS, CDR2 YFSETQ. CDR3 length equals 18 residues. The V and J ends lost 0 bases and 3 bases, in that order; junction bases with no gene match: 10. For the CDR3, the DNA is TGCGCCAGCAGCTTGGGGTCTGTGACTAGCGGGGGAAACTACGAGCAGTACTTC. Translation gives CASSLGSVTSGGNYEQYF. The complete variable domain, with remaining parts taken from reference TRBV5-1 and TRBJ2-7, reads KAGVTQTPRYLIKTRGQQVTLSCSPISGHRSVSWYQQTPGQGLQFLFEYFSETQRNKGNFPGRFSGRQFSNSRSEMNVSTLELGDSALYLCASSLGSVTSGGNYEQYFGPGTRLTVT.

The CDR3 coding sequence is TGTGCCAGCAGCACTAACAGGGGCAAGGGACAGCCCCAGCATTTT. Protein: CASSTNRGKGQPQHF. The chain employs TRBV9 and TRBJ1-5; 7 nucleotides match TRBD1. V was pared by 4 bases and J by 7 bases, with 11 bases of the junction left unmatched. CDR3 size: 15 residues. Germline V gene lookup returns CDR1 SGDLS and CDR2 YYNGEE.

This clonotype showed up many times. The CDR3 loop reads CASSLSRGIGYTF. Written as DNA, the CDR3 is TGTGCCAGCAGCTTATCGAGGGGAATCGGCTACACCTTC. This chain connects TRBV11-3 to TRBJ1-2; D is perhaps TRBD1 (5 bases). Germline CDR1 is SGHNT and CDR2 is YENEEA. The length of the CDR3 is 13 residues. Trimming stripped 2 bases from V and 8 bases from J, with 12 bases between.